The present TCR beta chain was sequenced within a study of T cell responses to AZD1222 COVID-19 vaccine (dated by TCRdb to about 2021). Broadly, across the study: TCR sequencing covered some 250 trial participants: 207 given two doses of AZD1222 and 26 given two doses of MenACWY control vaccine. Trial participants were enrolled into age subgroups of 18-55, 56-69 and 70-plus years, which contained about 160, 30 and 59 TCR-sequenced participants, respectively. Beyond this particular receptor, the publication reports: Participants were mostly white British and included more females than males, and it was suggested by the authors that clonal diversity may have been underestimated. Epitopes outside the regions mutated in the B.1.351 and B.1.1.7 variants were reportedly recognized by nearly half of the unique spike-specific TCRs. Because no day 14 peak-response samples were available, repertoires were characterized only after the peak T cell response. In the small 56-69-year group, the increase in depth fell short of significance, most likely because of low power. Conclusions about previously exposed vaccinees are limited, since just a handful of AZD1222 recipients were seropositive for SARS-CoV-2 at baseline. The whole spike protein was spanned by vaccine-associated CD4 TCRs, and dominant responses were seen in regions 160-218 and 743-854. Spike-specific TCR breadth and depth rose significantly after two AZD1222 doses compared with day 0 and with MenACWY recipients.

V is clipped by 6 bases and J by 4 bases, and the sequence between their germline boundaries is 9 bases long. CDR1 SGHTA and CDR2 FQGTGA were looked up in the germline V gene. Taken from cysteine to phenylalanine, the CDR3 has 13 residues. The entry retains the CDR3 DNA only, 39 bases that are in frame from base 1. As regards this clone: No cognate antigen has been identified for it. Base-call qualities are not available, and no considerably larger clone is one nucleotide away.

In the paper's terms, the time point label means: sample from adult after SARS-CoV-2 infection, after symptom onset. A couple of convalescent COVID-19 patients, sampled after symptom onset from adults with prior SARS-CoV-2 infection, were also TCR-sequenced for comparison. The CDR3 regions of human TCRbeta chains were analyzed by immunosequencing. The source study handled its data this way. Repertoire TCRs were checked for matches against a reference library of SARS-CoV-2-specific TCRs that had been generated using the MIRA antigen-specificity platform. Breadth meant the fraction of unique TCRs that were SARS-CoV-2-associated, whereas depth meant the fraction of total T cells that were SARS-CoV-2-associated. Each spike-specific TCR was assigned to its reactive spike region and to a CD4 or CD8 class using the MIRA data. Log10-transformed breadth and depth values were compared by one-way ANOVA with Sidak's multiple comparisons tests. TCRdb holds this immuneACCESS table with in-frame rearrangements only. Some clones are missing; in checked studies, unresolved V genes explain under half, and the rest has no known cause. For V, J and clone size, that table is used; D and trimming come from the DNA. For this sample the table gives about 140,000 clones, of which around 92% were detected only once. The leading ten clones occupy less than 15% of the sample.

The sequencing here drew on peripheral blood, taken after recovery from COVID-19. The chain couples TRBV7-3 to TRBJ2-2; the D segment cannot be called with confidence. The receptor was derived from an adult who had recovered from COVID-19. The nucleotide sequence reads TGTGCCAGCAGTACCGACGGCACCGGGGAGCTGTTTTTT. The resulting protein is CASSTDGTGELFF.